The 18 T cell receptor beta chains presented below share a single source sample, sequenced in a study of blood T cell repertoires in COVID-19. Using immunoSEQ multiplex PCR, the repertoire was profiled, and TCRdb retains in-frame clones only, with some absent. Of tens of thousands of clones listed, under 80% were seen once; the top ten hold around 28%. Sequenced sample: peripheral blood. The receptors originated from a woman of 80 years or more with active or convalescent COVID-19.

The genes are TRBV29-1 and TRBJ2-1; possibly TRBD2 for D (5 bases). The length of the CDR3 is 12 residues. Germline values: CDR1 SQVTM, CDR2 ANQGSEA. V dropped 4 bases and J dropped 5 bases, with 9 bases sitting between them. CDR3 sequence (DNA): TGCAGCGTTGCGGACGGGGACAATGAGCAGTTCTTC. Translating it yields CSVADGDNEQFF.

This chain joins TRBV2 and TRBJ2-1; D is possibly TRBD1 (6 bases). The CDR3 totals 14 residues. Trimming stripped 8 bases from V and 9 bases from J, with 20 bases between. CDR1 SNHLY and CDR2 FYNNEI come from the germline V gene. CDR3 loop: CASRRSGALGEQFF. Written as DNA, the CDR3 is TGTGCCAGCCGTAGGTCAGGGGCTCTGGGTGAGCAGTTCTTC.

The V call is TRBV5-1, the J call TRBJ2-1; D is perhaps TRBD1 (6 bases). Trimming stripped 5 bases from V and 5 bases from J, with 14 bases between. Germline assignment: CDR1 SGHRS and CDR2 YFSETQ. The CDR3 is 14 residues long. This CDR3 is CASSPGTTDNEQFF. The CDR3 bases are TGCGCCAGCAGTCCCGGGACAACCGACAATGAGCAGTTCTTC.

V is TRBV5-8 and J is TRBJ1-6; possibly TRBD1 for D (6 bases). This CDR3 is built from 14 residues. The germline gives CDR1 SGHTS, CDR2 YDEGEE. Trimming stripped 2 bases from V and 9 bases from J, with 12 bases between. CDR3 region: CASSFGQLISPLHF. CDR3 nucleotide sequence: TGTGCCAGCAGCTTCGGACAGCTTATTTCACCCCTCCACTTT. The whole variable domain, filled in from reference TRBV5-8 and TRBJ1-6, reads EAGVTQSPTHLIKTRGQQATLRCSPISGHTSVYWYQQALGLGLQFLLWYDEGEERNRGNFPPRFSGRQFPNYSSELNVNALELEDSALYLCASSFGQLISPLHFGNGTRLTVT.

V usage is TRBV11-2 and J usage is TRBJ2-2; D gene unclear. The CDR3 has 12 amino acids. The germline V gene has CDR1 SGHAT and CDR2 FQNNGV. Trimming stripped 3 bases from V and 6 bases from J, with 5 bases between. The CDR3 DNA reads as TGTGCCAGCAGCTTTTTATCCGGGGAGCTGTTTTTT. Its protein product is CASSFLSGELFF.

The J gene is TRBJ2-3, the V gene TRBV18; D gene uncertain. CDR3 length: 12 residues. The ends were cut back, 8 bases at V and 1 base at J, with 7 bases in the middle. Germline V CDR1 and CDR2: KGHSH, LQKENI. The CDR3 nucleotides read TGTGCCAGCCTTCCTGGCACAGATACGCAGTATTTT. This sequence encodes CASLPGTDTQYF.

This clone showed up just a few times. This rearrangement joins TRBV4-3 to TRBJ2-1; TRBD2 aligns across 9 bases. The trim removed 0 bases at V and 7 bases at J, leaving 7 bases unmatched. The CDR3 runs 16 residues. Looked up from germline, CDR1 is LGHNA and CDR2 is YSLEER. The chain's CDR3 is CASSQEAGGAENEQFF. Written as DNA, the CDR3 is TGCGCCAGCAGCCAAGAGGCGGGGGGGGCAGAGAATGAGCAGTTCTTC.

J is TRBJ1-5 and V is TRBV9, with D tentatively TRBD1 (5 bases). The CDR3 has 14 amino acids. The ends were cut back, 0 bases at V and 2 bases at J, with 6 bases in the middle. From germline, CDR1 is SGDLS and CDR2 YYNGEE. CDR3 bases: TGTGCCAGCAGCGTAGGGGGGGGCAATCAGCCCCAGCATTTT. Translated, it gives CASSVGGGNQPQHF.

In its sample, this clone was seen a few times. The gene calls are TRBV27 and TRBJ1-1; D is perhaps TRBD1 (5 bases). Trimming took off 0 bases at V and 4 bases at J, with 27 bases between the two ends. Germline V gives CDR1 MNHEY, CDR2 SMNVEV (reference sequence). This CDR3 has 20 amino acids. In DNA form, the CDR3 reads TGTGCCAGCAGTTTATCCTCCCCGACATTTTCATGGGAGGGGAGCACTGAAGCTTTCTTT. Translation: CASSLSSPTFSWEGSTEAFF.

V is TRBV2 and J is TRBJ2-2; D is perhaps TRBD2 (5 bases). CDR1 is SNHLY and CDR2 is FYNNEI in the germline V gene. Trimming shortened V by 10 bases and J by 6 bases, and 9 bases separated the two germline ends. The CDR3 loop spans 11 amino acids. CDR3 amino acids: CATTEAGELFF. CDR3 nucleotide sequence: TGTGCCACCACGGAGGCCGGGGAGCTGTTTTTT.

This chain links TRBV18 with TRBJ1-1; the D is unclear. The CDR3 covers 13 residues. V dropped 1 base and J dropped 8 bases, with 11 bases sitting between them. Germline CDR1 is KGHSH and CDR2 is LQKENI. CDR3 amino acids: CASSPQQAGEAFF. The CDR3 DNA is TGTGCCAGCTCACCACAGCAGGCGGGGGAAGCTTTCTTT.

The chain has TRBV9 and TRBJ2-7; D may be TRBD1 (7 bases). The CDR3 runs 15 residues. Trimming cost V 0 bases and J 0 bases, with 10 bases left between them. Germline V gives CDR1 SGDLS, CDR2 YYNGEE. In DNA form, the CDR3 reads TGTGCCAGCAGCGTAGCGGGGGACAGCTCCTACGAGCAGTACTTC. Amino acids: CASSVAGDSSYEQYF.

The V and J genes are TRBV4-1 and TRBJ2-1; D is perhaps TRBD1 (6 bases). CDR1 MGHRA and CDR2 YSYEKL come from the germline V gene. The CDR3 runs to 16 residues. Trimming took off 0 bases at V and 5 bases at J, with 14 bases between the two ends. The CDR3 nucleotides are TGCGCCAGCAGCCAAGAGGGTGGGGACAAAAACAATGAGCAGTTCTTC. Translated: CASSQEGGDKNNEQFF.

CDR3 sequence: CASSLGQGAYGYTF. The CDR3 DNA is TGTGCCAGCAGCCTCGGACAGGGGGCATATGGCTACACCTTC. The V and J genes are TRBV7-2 and TRBJ1-2; 11 nucleotides agree with TRBD1. The CDR3 has 14 residues. CDR1 SGHTA and CDR2 FQGNSA come from the germline V gene. The ends lost 5 bases at V and 5 bases at J; junction bases unmatched: 4.

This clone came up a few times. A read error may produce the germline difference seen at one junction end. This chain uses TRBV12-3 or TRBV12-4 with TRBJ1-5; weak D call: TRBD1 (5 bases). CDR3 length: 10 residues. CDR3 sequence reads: CASSPPDKYF. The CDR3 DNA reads TGTGCCAGCAGCCCTCCGGACAAGTATTTT.

CDR3 DNA sequence: TGCGCCAGCAGCTTGGGCGGGGGGGGGAAGAACACAGATACGCAGTATTTT. Amino acids: CASSLGGGGKNTDTQYF. The chain uses TRBV5-1 and TRBJ2-3; 9 bases align to TRBD2. CDR1 and CDR2 (germline): SGHRS, YFSETQ. The CDR3 contains 17 residues. J gave up 2 bases and V 0 bases, and 7 bases lay outside the gene matches.

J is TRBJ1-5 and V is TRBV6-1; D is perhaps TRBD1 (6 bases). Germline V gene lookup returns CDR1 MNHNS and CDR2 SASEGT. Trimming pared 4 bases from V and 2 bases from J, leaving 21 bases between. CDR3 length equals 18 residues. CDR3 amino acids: CASSVRLRDIKGNQPQHF. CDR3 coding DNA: TGTGCCAGCAGTGTAAGACTCCGGGACATTAAAGGCAATCAGCCCCAGCATTTT.

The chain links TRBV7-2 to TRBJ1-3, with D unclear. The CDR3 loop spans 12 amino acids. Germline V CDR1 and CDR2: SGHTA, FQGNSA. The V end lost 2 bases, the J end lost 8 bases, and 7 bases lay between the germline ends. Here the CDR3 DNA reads TGTGCCAGCAGCTTAAATTACTACACCATATATTTT. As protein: CASSLNYYTIYF.